Listed here are 19 T cell receptor beta chains from one sample, sequenced in a study of blood T cell repertoires in COVID-19. TCRdb keeps only in-frame clones here, not all; method: immunoSEQ multiplex PCR. The sample gives around 160,000 clones, 78% of which show up once; more than 11% is in the top ten. Sequencing input: peripheral blood. These receptors came from a woman aged 80 or older with acute or convalescent COVID-19.

This chain connects TRBV6-5 to TRBJ1-1; unclear D gene. Germline CDR1 and CDR2: MNHEY and SVGAGI. The CDR3 totals 13 residues. V lost 8 bases, J lost 2 bases, and 12 bases lay in between. For the CDR3, the DNA is TGTGCCAGCGCGTGGGCCCCCAACACTGAAGCTTTCTTT. Translated: CASAWAPNTEAFF.

The CDR3 DNA sequence: TGTGCCAGCAGTTACAGGAGGACAGGATGGCAGTACTTC. Its translation is CASSYRRTGWQYF. The chain combines TRBV28 with TRBJ2-7, with 7 bases that match TRBD1. Trimming cost V 4 bases and J 9 bases; bases outside gene matches: 9. This CDR3 is built from 13 residues. Germline CDR1 is MDHEN and CDR2 is SYDVKM.

This clone was counted a single time. The V and J genes are TRBV19 and TRBJ2-3, with TRBD2 identical over 7 bases. V shed 1 base and J 6 bases; nucleotides not matched to a gene: 7. This CDR3 region has 15 residues. CDR1 LNHDA and CDR2 SQIVND come from the germline V gene (reference sequence). The CDR3 loop reads CASSIGRGNWDTQYF. CDR3 nucleotide sequence: TGTGCCAGTAGTATAGGGCGGGGGAACTGGGATACGCAGTATTTT.

The DNA of the CDR3 is TGTGCCAGTAGTCTACCGGACAGGTCCGACTATGGCTACACCTTC. This gives the protein CASSLPDRSDYGYTF. The chain combines TRBV19 with TRBJ1-2, with TRBD1 identical over 7 bases. J lost 3 bases, V lost 5 bases, and 9 bases had no gene match. The CDR3 has 15 residues. From germline, CDR1 is LNHDA and CDR2 SQIVND (reference sequence).

The chain couples TRBV7-8 to TRBJ2-2; D is possibly TRBD2 (5 bases). The CDR3 is 16 residues long. Trimming cost V 1 base and J 4 bases, with 13 bases left between them. Germline V CDR1 and CDR2: SGHVS, FQNEAQ. The CDR3 DNA sequence: TGTGCCAGCAGCTTAGAAGCGGTGGCGAGCACCGGGGAGCTGTTTTTT. This translates into CASSLEAVASTGELFF.

The V call is TRBV13, the J call TRBJ2-2, with 9 bases lining up with TRBD2. Germline V gene lookup returns CDR1 PRHDT and CDR2 FYEKMQ (reference sequence). The CDR3 is 14 amino acids. Trimming cost V 6 bases and J 8 bases; bases outside gene matches: 7. CDR3 bases: TGTGCCAGCAGAAGCAGCGGGAGGTCAGGGGAGCTGTTTTTT. Translated, it gives CASRSSGRSGELFF.

V gene TRBV3-1 (or the pseudogene TRBV3-2) combines with J gene TRBJ1-1; D might be TRBD1 (5 bases). The CDR3 covers 15 residues. CDR1 LGHDT and CDR2 YNNKEL come from the germline V gene (reference sequence). Trimming took off 5 bases at V and 3 bases at J, with 16 bases between the two ends. The CDR3 coding sequence is TGTGCCAGCAGCGCCTTTGCTGACAGAGACACTGAAGCTTTCTTT. This sequence encodes CASSAFADRDTEAFF.

The rearrangement joins TRBV5-1 to TRBJ2-5, with D perhaps matching TRBD2 (7 bases). Between the trimmed V and J ends, which lost 7 bases and 5 bases, there was a span of 18 bases. In germline, CDR1 is SGHRS, CDR2 YFSETQ. CDR3 length: 14 amino acids. CDR3 DNA: TGCGCCAGCGGGGGGGCAGGGCCCAGGGAGACCCAGTACTTC. Translation gives CASGGAGPRETQYF. Full variable domain (missing parts from reference TRBV5-1 and TRBJ2-5): KAGVTQTPRYLIKTRGQQVTLSCSPISGHRSVSWYQQTPGQGLQFLFEYFSETQRNKGNFPGRFSGRQFSNSRSEMNVSTLELGDSALYLCASGGAGPRETQYFGPGTRLLVL.

This clone was counted a single time. The chain uses TRBV6-2 or TRBV6-3 and TRBJ2-7; TRBD2 might be the D (6 bases). CDR1 and CDR2 (germline): MNHEY, SVGEGT. There are 13 residues in the CDR3. The V and J ends lost 5 bases and 6 bases respectively, with 14 bases between them. CDR3 residues: CASSQILASEQYF. In nucleotides, the CDR3 is TGTGCCAGCAGTCAAATACTAGCAAGCGAGCAGTACTTC.

The chain links TRBV12-3 or TRBV12-4 to TRBJ1-2; 7 positions agree with TRBD1. V shed 6 bases, J shed 8 bases, and the junction held 9 bases outside the gene matches. This CDR3 is 13 amino acids long. The CDR3 protein is CASRLDRVGGYTF. The CDR3, as DNA: TGTGCCAGCAGACTCGACAGGGTTGGAGGCTACACCTTC.

In this sample, this clone turned up once. This rearrangement joins TRBV5-1 to TRBJ2-7, with a weak D call TRBD2 (5 bases). The CDR3 runs 14 residues. In germline, CDR1 is SGHRS, CDR2 YFSETQ. The V and J ends lost 4 bases and 7 bases respectively, with 18 bases between them. CDR3 sequence reads: CASSNGRLGEEQYF. CDR3 DNA: TGCGCCAGCAGCAACGGACGCCTCGGGGAGGAGCAGTACTTC.

The CDR3 nucleotides are TGCGCCAGCAGCCCCTCCGGGACTAGCAGCTACGAGCAGTACTTC. It encodes CASSPSGTSSYEQYF. The chain joins TRBV4-1 to TRBJ2-7; 9 bases are a match to TRBD2. The CDR3 extends over 15 amino acids. V trimming: 4 bases; J trimming: 3 bases; junction bases outside the gene matches: 7. The germline V gene has CDR1 MGHRA and CDR2 YSYEKL.

The V gene is TRBV19, the J gene TRBJ2-7; TRBD1 matches 9 bases. CDR1 is LNHDA and CDR2 is SQIVND in the germline V gene (reference sequence). V gave up 4 bases and J gave up 3 bases; unmatched junction bases: 7. The CDR3 runs to 15 residues. The CDR3 DNA is TGTGCCAGTAGTAGCAGACAGGGGGGATTCTACGAGCAGTACTTC. Amino acid sequence: CASSSRQGGFYEQYF.

This chain links TRBV21-1 with TRBJ2-7; TRBD2, the D gene given by the table, was not confirmed from the DNA. TRBV21-1 is marked as a pseudogene. CDR3 length: 13 amino acids. CDR3 loop: CASSKDLADEQYF. The CDR3 DNA reads as TGTGCCAGCAGCAAAGATTTAGCAGACGAGCAGTACTTC.

The rearrangement joins TRBV7-6 to TRBJ2-7, with TRBD2 matching over 12 bases. V was clipped by 5 bases and J by 4 bases; unmatched bases: 6. The CDR3 is 15 residues long. Germline CDR1 SGHVS, CDR2 FNYEAQ. CDR3 DNA sequence: TGTGCCAGCAGCCGGACTAGCGGGACTACTTACGAGCAGTACTTC. Protein product: CASSRTSGTTYEQYF.

This clone appeared a single time. V is TRBV3-1 (or the pseudogene TRBV3-2) and J is TRBJ2-1; 10 bases agree with TRBD2. This CDR3 contains 16 residues. J was trimmed by 8 bases and V by 4 bases; bases with no gene match: 11. Germline V gene lookup returns CDR1 LGHDT and CDR2 YNNKEL (reference sequence). The CDR3 DNA reads as TGTGCCAGCAGCCGCCTACTAGCGGGGCCTAGGGATGAGCAGTTCTTC. Translating gives CASSRLLAGPRDEQFF.

The chain employs TRBV7-3 and TRBJ2-3; a possible D gene is TRBD2 (6 bases). Trimming shortened V by 0 bases and J by 0 bases, and 13 bases separated the two germline ends. Germline CDR1 reads SGHTA; CDR2 reads FQGTGA. This CDR3 spans 17 amino acids. The CDR3 bases are TGTGCCAGCAGCTTAACCGGGGGTAGCGAGAGCACAGATACGCAGTATTTT. This gives the protein CASSLTGGSESTDTQYF.

This sequence joins TRBV7-9 and TRBJ2-5; weak D call: TRBD1 (5 bases). V was clipped by 5 bases and J by 5 bases, with 9 bases between them. Germline V lookup: CDR1 SEHNR, CDR2 FQNEAQ (reference sequence). The CDR3 has 12 residues. The CDR3 is CASSGAWETQYF. The CDR3 DNA sequence: TGTGCCAGCAGCGGGGCTTGGGAGACCCAGTACTTC.

The V call is TRBV18, the J call TRBJ1-2; tentatively, D is TRBD1 (5 bases). Between the trimmed V and J ends, which lost 3 bases and 4 bases, there was a span of 9 bases. The CDR3 is 13 residues long. CDR1 KGHSH and CDR2 LQKENI come from the germline V gene. CDR3 in amino acids: CASSPTGTYGYTF. The DNA for the CDR3 is TGTGCCAGCTCACCCACAGGCACCTATGGCTACACCTTC.